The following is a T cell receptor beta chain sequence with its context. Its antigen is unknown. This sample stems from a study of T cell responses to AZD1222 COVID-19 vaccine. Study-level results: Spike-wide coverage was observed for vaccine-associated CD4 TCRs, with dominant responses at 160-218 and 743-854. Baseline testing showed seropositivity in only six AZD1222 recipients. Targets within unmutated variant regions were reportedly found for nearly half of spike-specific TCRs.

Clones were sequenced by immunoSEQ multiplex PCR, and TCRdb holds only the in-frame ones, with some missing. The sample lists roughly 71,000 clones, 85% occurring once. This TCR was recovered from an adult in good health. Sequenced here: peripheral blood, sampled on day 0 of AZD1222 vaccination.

CDR3 region: CASRTGLSNQPQHF. DNA of the CDR3: TGTGCCAGTAGGACAGGGTTGAGCAATCAGCCCCAGCATTTT. The chain carries TRBV6-5 and TRBJ1-5; 8 bases are shared with TRBD1. Per the germline V gene, CDR1 is MNHEY and CDR2 is SVGAGI. With V trimmed by 9 bases and J by 1 base, 5 bases remained unmatched. The length of the CDR3 is 14 residues.